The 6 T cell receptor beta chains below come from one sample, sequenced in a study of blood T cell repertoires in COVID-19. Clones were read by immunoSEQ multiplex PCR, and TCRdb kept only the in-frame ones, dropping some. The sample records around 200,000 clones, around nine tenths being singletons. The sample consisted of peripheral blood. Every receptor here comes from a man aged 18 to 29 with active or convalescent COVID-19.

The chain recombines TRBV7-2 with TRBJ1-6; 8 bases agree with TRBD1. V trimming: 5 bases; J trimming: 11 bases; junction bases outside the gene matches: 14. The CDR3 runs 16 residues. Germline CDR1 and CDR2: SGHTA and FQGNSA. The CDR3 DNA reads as TGTGCCAGCAGCCCAAAAGCGGGACAGGAATTTACACCCCTCCACTTT. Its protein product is CASSPKAGQEFTPLHF.

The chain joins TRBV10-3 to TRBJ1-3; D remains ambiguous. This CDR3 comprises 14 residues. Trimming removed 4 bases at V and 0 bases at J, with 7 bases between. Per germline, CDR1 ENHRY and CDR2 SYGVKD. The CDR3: CAISGANSGNTIYF. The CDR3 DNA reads TGTGCCATCAGTGGGGCTAACTCTGGAAACACCATATATTTT.

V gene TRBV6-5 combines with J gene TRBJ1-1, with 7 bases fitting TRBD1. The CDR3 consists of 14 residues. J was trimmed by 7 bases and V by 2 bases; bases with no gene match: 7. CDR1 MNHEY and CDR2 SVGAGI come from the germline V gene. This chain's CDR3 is CASSYARQGGEAFF. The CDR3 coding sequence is TGTGCCAGCAGTTACGCGAGACAGGGCGGTGAAGCTTTCTTT.

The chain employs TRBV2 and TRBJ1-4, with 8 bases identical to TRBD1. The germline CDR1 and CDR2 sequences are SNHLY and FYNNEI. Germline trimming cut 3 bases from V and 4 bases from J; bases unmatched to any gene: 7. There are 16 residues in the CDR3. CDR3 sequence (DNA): TGTGCCAGCAGTGACCCCGGGACAGGAGTTAATGAAAAACTGTTTTTT. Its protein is CASSDPGTGVNEKLFF. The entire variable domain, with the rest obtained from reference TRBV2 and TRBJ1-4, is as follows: EPEVTQTPSHQVTQMGQEVILRCVPISNHLYFYWYRQILGQKVEFLVSFYNNEISEKSEIFDDQFSVERPDGSNFTLKIRSTKLEDSAMYFCASSDPGTGVNEKLFFGSGTQLSVL.

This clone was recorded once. As DNA, the CDR3 is TGTGCCAGTAGTATTTCTGGTCTACGTCGTGAAAAACTGTTTTTT. Translated: CASSISGLRREKLFF. V is TRBV19 and J is TRBJ1-4; D gene uncertain. The length of the CDR3 is 15 residues. The V end lost 3 bases, the J end lost 7 bases, and 15 bases lay between the germline ends. The germline V gene has CDR1 LNHDA and CDR2 SQIVND (reference sequence).

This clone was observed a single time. In DNA, the CDR3 is TGTGCCACCAGCAGAGACAGGGGCGCTGAAGCTTTCTTT. It is translated as CATSRDRGAEAFF. The chain is built from TRBV15 and TRBJ1-1, with D possibly matching TRBD1 (6 bases). From germline, CDR1 is LNHNV and CDR2 YYDKDF (reference sequence). V lost 0 bases to trimming and J lost 6 bases, with 8 bases between them. There are 13 residues in the CDR3.